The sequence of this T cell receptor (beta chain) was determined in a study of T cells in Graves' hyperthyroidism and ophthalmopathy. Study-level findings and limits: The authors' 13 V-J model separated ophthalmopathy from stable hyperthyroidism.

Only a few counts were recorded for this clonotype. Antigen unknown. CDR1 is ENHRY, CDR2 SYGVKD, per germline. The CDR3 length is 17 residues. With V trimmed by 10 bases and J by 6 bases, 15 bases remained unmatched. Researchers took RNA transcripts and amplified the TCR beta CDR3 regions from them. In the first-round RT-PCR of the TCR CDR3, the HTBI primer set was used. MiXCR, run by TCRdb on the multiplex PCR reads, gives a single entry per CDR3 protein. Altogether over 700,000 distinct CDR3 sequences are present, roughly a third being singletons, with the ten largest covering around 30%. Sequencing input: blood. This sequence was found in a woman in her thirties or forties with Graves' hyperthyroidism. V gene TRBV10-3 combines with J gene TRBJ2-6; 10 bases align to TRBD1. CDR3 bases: TGTGCCAGCTGGTCCGGGACAGGGGAAACTGAGGCCAACGTCCTGACTTTC. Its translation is CASWSGTGETEANVLTF.